This T cell receptor (beta chain) appears in the sequencing data of a study of cytomegalovirus exposure and HLA in healthy donors. On the study more broadly: Drawn from HLA-typed donors, around 85 million unique TCRs were held in an early data release.

The CDR3 contains 13 residues. V lost 3 bases, J lost 10 bases, and 15 bases lay in between. Germline CDR1 is MDHEN and CDR2 is SYDVKM. Primers included in the PCR were 60 Vbeta and 13 Jbeta primers. TCRdb's copy holds only in-frame clones and misses some; the assay was immunoSEQ multiplex PCR. The data hold 200,000 to 250,000 clones, with approximately 82% observed a single time. The chain is built from TRBV28 and TRBJ1-1, with no clear D. This clonotype was sampled from a man aged 18 to 30 in good health and CMV-seronegative. Sequenced input: PBMCs. The CDR3 loop reads CASSFLRGRGAFF. The CDR3, as DNA: TGTGCCAGCAGTTTTCTCAGAGGGAGAGGAGCTTTCTTT.